This T cell receptor beta chain emerged from a study of blood T cell repertoires in COVID-19. Study details: Sites in the United States, Italy and Spain provided acute and convalescent COVID-19 samples.

Germline V gene data show CDR1 as LNHDA and CDR2 as SQIVND (reference sequence). The CDR3 covers 13 residues. The V and J ends lost 0 bases and 7 bases respectively, with 9 bases between them. This clone was seen only a few times. This sample also contains other DNA sequences that code for the same CDR3. Repertoires were generated with immunoSEQ multiplex PCR, while TCRdb's copy carries only in-frame clones and drops some. The sample consists of approximately 41,000 clones, 81% of them appearing once. Input material: peripheral blood. V is TRBV19 and J is TRBJ1-2; TRBD1 is a possible D gene (5 bases). The receptor comes from a man aged 40-55 years with active or convalescent COVID-19. Written as DNA, the CDR3 is TGTGCCAGTAGTATAGACAGGGTTGGTGGCTACACCTTC. Protein: CASSIDRVGGYTF.